These T cell receptor beta chains were read from a single sample in a study of blood T cell repertoires in COVID-19. Profiling relied on immunoSEQ multiplex PCR, and the TCRdb table lists in-frame clones only, not all of them. The repertoire holds around 150,000 clones, with roughly 85% as singletons. The sequencing sample was made of peripheral blood. The source is a human donor with acute or convalescent COVID-19. The donor label of this sample is uncertain. The CDR3 runs from the conserved cysteine through the conserved F or W. Fields, in order: J gene, D gene, clone size, V gene, CDR3 protein, CDR3 DNA. The D gene is left open where the match is weak. Clone size is given for some rows only: seen once, a few or many times, or a class if the clone is expanded.

TRBJ2-7	TRBD1	NA	TRBV24-1	CATSAGQVATYEQYF	TGTGCCACCAGTGCCGGACAGGTCGCCACCTACGAGCAGTACTTC
TRBJ2-3	NA	NA	TRBV5-1	CASSLGGLSSTDTQYF	TGCGCCAGCAGCTTGGGCGGGCTCTCTAGCACAGATACGCAGTATTTT
TRBJ1-2	TRBD1	NA	TRBV6-5	CASSYSMNRGNYGYTF	TGTGCCAGCAGTTACTCGATGAACAGGGGAAACTATGGCTACACCTTC
TRBJ2-2	TRBD2	NA	TRBV7-2	CASSTGLAFHGELFF	TGTGCCAGCAGCACAGGACTAGCTTTTCACGGGGAGCTGTTTTTT
TRBJ2-2	NA	NA	TRBV11-3	CASSLAGTNSHGELFF	TGTGCCAGCAGCTTAGCCGGGACAAATAGTCACGGGGAGCTGTTTTTT
TRBJ1-4	NA	NA	TRBV13	CASSKTGRKLFF	TGTGCCAGCAGTAAAACAGGGAGAAAACTGTTTTTT
TRBJ2-7	TRBD2	few	TRBV5-1	CASSLGDSRGDEQYF	TGCGCCAGCAGCTTGGGGGACTCGCGGGGGGACGAGCAGTACTTC
TRBJ1-2	TRBD1	NA	TRBV25-1	CASSDDRGRKGGYTF	TGTGCCAGCAGTGATGACAGGGGGCGCAAGGGAGGCTACACCTTC
TRBJ2-4	TRBD1	NA	TRBV4-3	CASSQDRGLAKNIQYF	TGCGCCAGCAGCCAAGACAGGGGGCTAGCCAAAAACATTCAGTACTTC
TRBJ1-1	TRBD1	NA	TRBV29-1	CSVSRDRGLNTEAFF	TGCAGCGTTAGCCGGGACAGGGGGTTAAACACTGAAGCTTTCTTT
TRBJ1-2	TRBD1	NA	TRBV3-1/TRBV3-2	CASSWGDRGSYGYTF	TGTGCCAGCAGCTGGGGGGACAGGGGGTCCTATGGCTACACCTTC
TRBJ2-1	NA	NA	TRBV12-5	CASGSDRLEQFF	TGTGCTAGTGGTTCTGACAGGCTGGAGCAGTTCTTC
TRBJ2-3	NA	few	TRBV9	CASSVTRSLTYTDTQYF	TGTGCCAGCAGCGTGACCCGGAGCCTTACATACACAGATACGCAGTATTTT
TRBJ2-5	TRBD2	NA	TRBV5-1	CASSGAGGETQYF	TGCGCCAGCAGCGGAGCGGGGGGGGAGACCCAGTACTTC
TRBJ2-7	TRBD1	NA	TRBV6-5	CASRGDRGRTYEQYF	TGTGCCAGCAGGGGAGACAGGGGGCGCACCTACGAGCAGTACTTC
TRBJ1-5	NA	NA	TRBV3-1/TRBV3-2	CASSPDISPGQPQHF	TGTGCCAGCAGCCCAGACATATCACCGGGTCAGCCCCAGCATTTT
TRBJ2-1	NA	NA	TRBV19	CASSIVSSGHNEQFF	TGTGCCAGTAGTATAGTTAGCTCTGGCCACAATGAGCAGTTCTTC
TRBJ1-2	NA	NA	TRBV19	CASTGVGGYTF	TGTGCCAGTACGGGGGTTGGTGGCTACACCTTC
TRBJ1-3	NA	NA	TRBV5-1	CASSPTGHPSGNTIYF	TGCGCCAGCAGCCCGACCGGACATCCCTCTGGAAACACCATATATTTT
TRBJ1-3	NA	NA	TRBV6-6	CASTSTVPGNTIYF	TGTGCCAGCACCTCAACGGTCCCTGGAAACACCATATATTTT
TRBJ1-1	TRBD1	NA	TRBV19	CASSISRGLTEAFF	TGTGCCAGTAGTATTAGCAGGGGGCTCACTGAAGCTTTCTTT
TRBJ2-2	NA	NA	TRBV2	CASSEAGGNTGELFF	TGTGCCAGCAGTGAAGCGGGGGGTAACACCGGGGAGCTGTTTTTT
TRBJ1-1	NA	NA	TRBV11-1	CASSLARTEAFF	TGTGCCAGCAGCTTAGCGAGGACTGAAGCTTTCTTT
TRBJ2-1	NA	NA	TRBV5-6	CASSLDQGKGGARGNEQFF	TGTGCCAGCAGCTTGGACCAGGGGAAAGGTGGGGCCAGGGGCAATGAGCAGTTCTTC
TRBJ1-5	NA	NA	TRBV30	CAWSTRGNQPQHF	TGTGCCTGGAGTACAAGGGGTAATCAGCCCCAGCATTTT
TRBJ1-1	NA	NA	TRBV5-1	CASSSGTFTEAFF	TGCGCCAGCAGCTCCGGGACTTTCACTGAAGCTTTCTTT
TRBJ1-2	TRBD1	NA	TRBV28	CASSPSPYTGVYGYTF	TGTGCCAGCAGTCCCTCTCCTTACACAGGGGTCTATGGCTACACCTTC
TRBJ2-2	NA	NA	TRBV9	CASSGEKLGELFF	TGTGCCAGCAGCGGGGAGAAGCTCGGGGAGCTGTTTTTT
TRBJ1-2	TRBD1	NA	TRBV19	CASSLWTGQSNYGYTF	TGTGCCAGTAGTTTATGGACAGGCCAGTCCAACTATGGCTACACCTTC
TRBJ1-1	TRBD1	NA	TRBV3-1/TRBV3-2	CASSQGLGQGAEAFF	TGTGCCAGCAGCCAAGGTTTGGGACAGGGAGCTGAAGCTTTCTTT
TRBJ1-2	NA	NA	TRBV28	CASSLANYGYTF	TGTGCCAGCAGTTTGGCCAACTATGGCTACACCTTC
TRBJ2-1	NA	NA	TRBV18	CASSPLATDGNEQFF	TGTGCCAGCTCACCGTTAGCGACGGACGGCAATGAGCAGTTCTTC
TRBJ2-7	NA	NA	TRBV5-6	CASSGTGSPSDEQYF	TGTGCCAGCAGCGGAACCGGGTCTCCTTCGGACGAGCAGTACTTC
TRBJ2-4	NA	once	TRBV6-6	CASSVRGDIQYF	TGTGCCAGCAGCGTCCGCGGAGACATTCAGTACTTC
TRBJ1-1	NA	NA	TRBV24-1	CAPPKNMNTEAFF	TGTGCCCCCCCTAAAAATATGAACACTGAAGCTTTCTTT
TRBJ1-5	NA	NA	TRBV20-1	CSASPASFMGVDQPQHF	TGCAGTGCTAGTCCAGCTAGCTTTATGGGAGTCGATCAGCCCCAGCATTTT
TRBJ2-7	NA	NA	TRBV6-1	CASSEVDRVAGEQYF	TGTGCCAGCAGTGAAGTCGACAGGGTTGCGGGGGAGCAGTACTTC
TRBJ1-1	NA	once	TRBV5-6	CASSSLRNTEAFF	TGTGCCAGCAGCTCTCTCCGGAACACTGAAGCTTTCTTT
TRBJ2-7	TRBD1	NA	TRBV5-8	CASRDGQGSSYEQYF	TGTGCCAGCAGGGACGGACAGGGAAGTTCCTACGAGCAGTACTTC
TRBJ2-7	TRBD1	NA	TRBV6-5	CASRSQGADEQYF	TGTGCCAGCAGATCACAGGGGGCGGACGAGCAGTACTTC
TRBJ2-7	TRBD1	NA	TRBV7-8	CASSSSPGQGAYEQYF	TGTGCCAGCAGCTCCAGTCCGGGACAGGGGGCTTACGAGCAGTACTTC
TRBJ1-6	TRBD1	NA	TRBV27	CASSLTGRGSSPLHF	TGTGCCAGCAGTTTAACGGGCAGGGGGAGTTCACCCCTCCACTTT
TRBJ2-2	NA	NA	TRBV10-3	CAIRAGHVGTGELFF	TGTGCCATCAGAGCCGGACATGTGGGCACCGGGGAGCTGTTTTTT
TRBJ2-2	NA	NA	TRBV30	CAWSLSGSTGELFF	TGTGCCTGGTCGTTGTCAGGGTCGACCGGGGAGCTGTTTTTT
TRBJ1-6	NA	NA	TRBV2	CASRPRAARSSYNSPLHF	TGTGCCAGCAGACCCAGGGCAGCTAGAAGCTCCTATAATTCACCCCTCCACTTT
TRBJ2-5	NA	NA	TRBV11-2	CASSSLTGQETQYF	TGTGCCAGCAGCTCTCTGACAGGCCAAGAGACCCAGTACTTC
TRBJ1-6	NA	NA	TRBV19	CASSIEGQRGSPLHF	TGTGCCAGTAGTATAGAAGGCCAAAGAGGTTCACCCCTCCACTTT
TRBJ2-3	TRBD2	NA	TRBV30	CAWSATTPGSGGLKSTDTQYF	TGTGCCTGGAGCGCCACAACCCCGGGGAGCGGGGGGCTCAAAAGCACAGATACGCAGTATTTT
TRBJ2-3	NA	NA	TRBV20-1	CSASSIDTQYF	TGCAGTGCTAGTTCTATAGATACGCAGTATTTT